This T cell receptor (beta chain) was captured in a study of cytomegalovirus exposure and HLA in healthy donors. Whole-study context: According to later analysis, the same platform produced the roughly 130 validation and about 630 first-cohort repertoires. Study results and caveats: A list of roughly 160 TCR beta chains associated with cytomegalovirus was given. First-cohort TCR clusters were later found to tend to co-occur in the approximately 120 validation repertoires.

It was the roughly 130-subject validation cohort, separate from the 666-subject first cohort, to which the donors belonged. Notes on this clone: Its matching antigen is unknown.

The trim removed 0 bases at V and 0 bases at J, leaving 0 bases unmatched. CDR1 is LGHNA and CDR2 is YSLEER in the germline V gene. The CDR3 loop spans 16 amino acids. Sequenced by immunoSEQ multiplex PCR; TCRdb stores in-frame clones only, minus some. The sample lists some 48,000 clones, roughly 94% occurring once. Sequenced: PBMCs. This clonotype was sampled from a woman under 30 in good health and CMV-seropositive. V and J are TRBV4-3 and TRBJ2-1; 9 bases fit TRBD2. The DNA for the CDR3 is TGCGCCAGCAGCCAAGAGACTAGCGGCTCCTACAATGAGCAGTTCTTC. As protein: CASSQETSGSYNEQFF.